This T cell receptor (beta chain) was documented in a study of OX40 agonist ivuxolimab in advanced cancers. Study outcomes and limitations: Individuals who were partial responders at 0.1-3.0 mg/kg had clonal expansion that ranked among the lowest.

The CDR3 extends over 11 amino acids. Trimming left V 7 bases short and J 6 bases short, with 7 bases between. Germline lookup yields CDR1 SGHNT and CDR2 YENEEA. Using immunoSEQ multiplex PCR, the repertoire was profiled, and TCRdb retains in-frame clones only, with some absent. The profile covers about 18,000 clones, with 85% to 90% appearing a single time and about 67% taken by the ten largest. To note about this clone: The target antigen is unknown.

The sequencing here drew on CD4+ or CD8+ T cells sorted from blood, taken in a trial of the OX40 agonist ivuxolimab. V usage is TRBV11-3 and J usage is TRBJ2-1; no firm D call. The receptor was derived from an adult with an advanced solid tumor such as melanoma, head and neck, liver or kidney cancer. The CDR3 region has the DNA TGTGCCAGCACCGGAGTCAATGAGCAGTTCTTC. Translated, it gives CASTGVNEQFF.